Listed below are T cell receptor beta chains from one sample, sequenced in a study of shared clonotypes between healthy human individuals. TCRdb's copy holds only in-frame clones and misses some; the assay was immunoSEQ multiplex PCR. Among some 2,500,000 clones listed, 80% to 95% were seen once. What was sequenced was naive CD4+ T cells from PBMCs. The receptors derive from a man between 18 and 29 years old in good health. Some clones in this sample may be carry-over from other donors' samples. Each CDR3 is given with its conserved first and last residue. Each record gives: D gene, J gene, clone size, CDR3 length, V gene, CDR3 DNA, CDR3 protein. A D gene is named only where the DNA matches it firmly. Size values are once, few and many counts, or a class for expanded clones, and some rows have none.

D gene: TRBD1; J gene: TRBJ1-3; clone size: once; CDR3 length: 16; V gene: TRBV2; CDR3 DNA: TGTGCCAGCAGTGTCAGGGGGCGGAATTCTGGAAACACCATATATTTT; CDR3 protein: CASSVRGRNSGNTIYF
D gene: .; J gene: TRBJ1-1; clone size: .; CDR3 length: 14; V gene: TRBV11-2; CDR3 DNA: TGTGCCAGCAGCTCCAAAGATAGAGGGAATCGGGCTTTCTTT; CDR3 protein: CASSSKDRGNRAFF
D gene: .; J gene: TRBJ1-1; clone size: .; CDR3 length: 15; V gene: TRBV7-2; CDR3 DNA: TGTGCCAGCAGCTTAGAGCCGAGTAAGGAGACTGAAGCTTTCTTT; CDR3 protein: CASSLEPSKETEAFF
D gene: .; J gene: TRBJ2-1; clone size: once; CDR3 length: 14; V gene: TRBV28; CDR3 DNA: TGTGCCAGCAGCTTGGGGGGAAGAGGCAATGAGCAGTTCTTC; CDR3 protein: CASSLGGRGNEQFF
D gene: .; J gene: TRBJ2-3; clone size: once; CDR3 length: 14; V gene: TRBV6-1; CDR3 DNA: TGTGCCAGCAATGACCGGGCTAGCACAGATACGCAGTATTTT; CDR3 protein: CASNDRASTDTQYF
D gene: TRBD1; J gene: TRBJ1-4; clone size: .; CDR3 length: 15; V gene: TRBV6-5; CDR3 DNA: TGTGCCAGCAGTCGCGCCGGGACAGGGGCTGAAAAACTGTTTTTT; CDR3 protein: CASSRAGTGAEKLFF
D gene: .; J gene: TRBJ2-7; clone size: .; CDR3 length: 14; V gene: TRBV21-1; CDR3 DNA: TGTGCCAGCAGCAAATGGGGGGGCCGAAGGGAGCAGTACTTC; CDR3 protein: CASSKWGGRREQYF
D gene: .; J gene: TRBJ1-1; clone size: .; CDR3 length: 16; V gene: TRBV5-1; CDR3 DNA: TGCGCCAGCAGCTTGGGGTCGGGCATGGCAAACACTGAAGCTTTCTTT; CDR3 protein: CASSLGSGMANTEAFF
D gene: .; J gene: TRBJ2-3; clone size: .; CDR3 length: 14; V gene: TRBV7-3; CDR3 DNA: TGTGCCAGCAGCTTAGACAGCATCACAGATACGCAGTATTTT; CDR3 protein: CASSLDSITDTQYF
D gene: .; J gene: TRBJ1-1; clone size: .; CDR3 length: 15; V gene: TRBV5-4; CDR3 DNA: TGTGCCAGCAGCTTGGCGTTACCAGTGAACACTGAAGCTTTCTTT; CDR3 protein: CASSLALPVNTEAFF
D gene: TRBD2; J gene: TRBJ2-5; clone size: .; CDR3 length: 17; V gene: TRBV9; CDR3 DNA: TGTGCCAGCAGCTTCGGGACTAGCGGTGGCTACTGGGAGACCCAGTACTTC; CDR3 protein: CASSFGTSGGYWETQYF
D gene: .; J gene: TRBJ1-1; clone size: .; CDR3 length: 13; V gene: TRBV5-1; CDR3 DNA: TGCGCCAGCAGCCGGACGGTGAACACTGAAGCTTTCTTT; CDR3 protein: CASSRTVNTEAFF
D gene: .; J gene: TRBJ1-5; clone size: .; CDR3 length: 12; V gene: TRBV15; CDR3 DNA: TGTGCCACCAGCAGGGACAGCGGGCCCCAGCATTTT; CDR3 protein: CATSRDSGPQHF
D gene: TRBD2; J gene: TRBJ2-1; clone size: once; CDR3 length: 17; V gene: TRBV5-1; CDR3 DNA: TGCGCCAGCAGCTTGGCCGGCCTAGCGGGATCATACAATGAGCAGTTCTTC; CDR3 protein: CASSLAGLAGSYNEQFF
D gene: TRBD1; J gene: TRBJ2-2; clone size: .; CDR3 length: 15; V gene: TRBV27; CDR3 DNA: TGTGCCAGCAGTTTATCAGGGGGCTACACCGGGGAGCTGTTTTTT; CDR3 protein: CASSLSGGYTGELFF
D gene: .; J gene: TRBJ1-6; clone size: .; CDR3 length: 17; V gene: TRBV18; CDR3 DNA: TGTGCCAGCTCACCAAGCGGGTTTACAGGGAGTAATTCACCCCTCCACTTT; CDR3 protein: CASSPSGFTGSNSPLHF
D gene: .; J gene: TRBJ1-1; clone size: .; CDR3 length: 13; V gene: TRBV28; CDR3 DNA: TGTGCCAGCCGGTGGCAGCCGAACACTGAAGCTTTCTTT; CDR3 protein: CASRWQPNTEAFF
D gene: .; J gene: TRBJ2-5; clone size: .; CDR3 length: 13; V gene: TRBV27; CDR3 DNA: TGTGCCAGCAGTTCCTCGGAAGCGGAGACCCAGTACTTC; CDR3 protein: CASSSSEAETQYF
D gene: .; J gene: TRBJ2-1; clone size: .; CDR3 length: 12; V gene: TRBV12-5; CDR3 DNA: TGTGCTAGTGGTTTAGACCTCAATGAGCAGTTCTTC; CDR3 protein: CASGLDLNEQFF
D gene: TRBD2; J gene: TRBJ2-5; clone size: once; CDR3 length: 15; V gene: TRBV11-2; CDR3 DNA: TGTGCCAGCAGCTTCACTAGCGGGACGACAGAGACCCAGTACTTC; CDR3 protein: CASSFTSGTTETQYF
D gene: .; J gene: TRBJ2-2; clone size: .; CDR3 length: 15; V gene: TRBV7-2; CDR3 DNA: TGTGCCAGCTCTCGCGACACCTCGAACACCGGGGAGCTGTTTTTT; CDR3 protein: CASSRDTSNTGELFF
D gene: .; J gene: TRBJ2-7; clone size: .; CDR3 length: 13; V gene: TRBV5-6; CDR3 DNA: TGTGCCAGCAGCTTGTCCCACTCCTACGAGCAGTACTTC; CDR3 protein: CASSLSHSYEQYF
D gene: .; J gene: TRBJ2-5; clone size: .; CDR3 length: 14; V gene: TRBV28; CDR3 DNA: TGTGCCAGCAGTCTACGGACATACCAAGAGACCCAGTACTTC; CDR3 protein: CASSLRTYQETQYF
D gene: .; J gene: TRBJ1-1; clone size: .; CDR3 length: 14; V gene: TRBV7-3; CDR3 DNA: TGTGCCAGCAGCTTATCCCCCATTTTGACTGAAGCTTTCTTT; CDR3 protein: CASSLSPILTEAFF
D gene: TRBD2; J gene: TRBJ2-3; clone size: .; CDR3 length: 16; V gene: TRBV5-1; CDR3 DNA: TGCGCCAGCAGCCCAACCGGGACTAGCGGGTTTAATACGCAGTATTTT; CDR3 protein: CASSPTGTSGFNTQYF
D gene: .; J gene: TRBJ1-1; clone size: .; CDR3 length: 12; V gene: TRBV28; CDR3 DNA: TGTGCCAGCACTCCAAGGGACACTGAAGCTTTCTTT; CDR3 protein: CASTPRDTEAFF
D gene: TRBD1; J gene: TRBJ1-2; clone size: .; CDR3 length: 18; V gene: TRBV10-3; CDR3 DNA: TGTGCCATCAGTGAGTTCGTGAGGACAGGGGGCACGAACTATGGCTACACCTTC; CDR3 protein: CAISEFVRTGGTNYGYTF
D gene: .; J gene: TRBJ2-7; clone size: .; CDR3 length: 15; V gene: TRBV6-6; CDR3 DNA: TGTGCCAGCAGTTACTCGGGACAAATTGGGAACGAGCAGTACTTC; CDR3 protein: CASSYSGQIGNEQYF
D gene: TRBD1; J gene: TRBJ1-5; clone size: .; CDR3 length: 16; V gene: TRBV5-5; CDR3 DNA: TGTGCCAGCAGCCCATTTACCGGGACAGGCAATCAGCCCCAGCATTTT; CDR3 protein: CASSPFTGTGNQPQHF
D gene: .; J gene: TRBJ1-4; clone size: .; CDR3 length: 11; V gene: TRBV30; CDR3 DNA: TGTGCCTTCCGGATGTTTGAAAAACTGTTTTTT; CDR3 protein: CAFRMFEKLFF
D gene: TRBD1; J gene: TRBJ1-2; clone size: .; CDR3 length: 14; V gene: TRBV28; CDR3 DNA: TGTGCCAGCGGGACAGGGGGCTTGAACTATGGCTACACCTTC; CDR3 protein: CASGTGGLNYGYTF
D gene: .; J gene: TRBJ2-3; clone size: .; CDR3 length: 17; V gene: TRBV6-4; CDR3 DNA: TGTGCCAGCAGTGACTCGAGGGTAGGGCTAACTCGACGGAGGCAGTATTTT; CDR3 protein: CASSDSRVGLTRRRQYF
D gene: TRBD2; J gene: TRBJ2-7; clone size: .; CDR3 length: 15; V gene: TRBV2; CDR3 DNA: TGTGCCAGCAGTGAAGTGGGACTAGCGGGACCGAGAGAGTACTTC; CDR3 protein: CASSEVGLAGPREYF
D gene: .; J gene: TRBJ2-2; clone size: .; CDR3 length: 16; V gene: TRBV13; CDR3 DNA: TGTGCCAGCAGCTTGGCGGGGACGGGGAACACCGGGGAGCTGTTTTTT; CDR3 protein: CASSLAGTGNTGELFF
D gene: .; J gene: TRBJ2-6; clone size: .; CDR3 length: 16; V gene: TRBV6-1; CDR3 DNA: TGTGCCAGCAGTGGAAGGTCTAGCCCTGGGGCCAACGTCCTGACTTTC; CDR3 protein: CASSGRSSPGANVLTF
D gene: TRBD2; J gene: TRBJ2-7; clone size: .; CDR3 length: 14; V gene: TRBV5-1; CDR3 DNA: TGCGCCAGCAGCTACATAGCGGGACCCTACGAGCAGTACTTC; CDR3 protein: CASSYIAGPYEQYF
D gene: TRBD1; J gene: TRBJ1-2; clone size: .; CDR3 length: 14; V gene: TRBV7-2; CDR3 DNA: TGTGCCAGCAGCTTAGTAAGACAGGGAAGCGGCTACACCTTC; CDR3 protein: CASSLVRQGSGYTF
D gene: .; J gene: TRBJ2-7; clone size: once; CDR3 length: 15; V gene: TRBV4-3; CDR3 DNA: TGCGCCAGCAGCCAAGATCACCGGACTAGGGGGGAGCAGTACTTC; CDR3 protein: CASSQDHRTRGEQYF
D gene: TRBD1; J gene: TRBJ2-7; clone size: once; CDR3 length: 13; V gene: TRBV29-1; CDR3 DNA: TGCAGCGTCTCCGGGACAGGAGGATACGAGCAGTACTTC; CDR3 protein: CSVSGTGGYEQYF
D gene: TRBD2; J gene: TRBJ2-5; clone size: .; CDR3 length: 15; V gene: TRBV7-3; CDR3 DNA: TGTGCCAGCAGCTTTTCGGGCCGGGAGGGGGAGACCCAGTACTTC; CDR3 protein: CASSFSGREGETQYF